The source of this TCR beta chain is a study of Graves' ophthalmopathy and Graves' hyperthyroidism. General study points: In blood appeared most of the expanded thyroid clonotypes whose frequency exceeded 0.001. Predictions made by the model for ophthalmopathy progression reached 55% to 71% sensitivity and around 73% specificity. With approximately 88% sensitivity and roughly 76% specificity, a 13-signature model separated ophthalmopathy from stable hyperthyroidism.

The CDR3 has 14 residues. Germline assignment: CDR1 SNHLY and CDR2 FYNNEI. Deletions cut 4 bases from V and 1 base from J, with 10 bases between. Someone took the PBMCs out of around 10 ml of fresh peripheral blood. Beta-chain TCR CDR3 regions were amplified from RNA transcripts. The authors performed first-round RT-PCR with HTBI primers and then a second-round multiplex PCR. TCRdb reanalysed the multiplex PCR reads using MiXCR and keeps one entry per CDR3 protein. The table has approximately 330,000 distinct CDR3 sequences, 15% to 20% seen once. This clonotype was observed at least ten times. The antigen remains unidentified.

This clonotype was obtained from an adult man with Graves' ophthalmopathy. Sequences were obtained from peripheral blood. The chain recombines TRBV2 with TRBJ2-5; D unclear. CDR3 region: CASSADTTQETQYF. The DNA of the CDR3 is TGTGCCAGCAGTGCTGACACGACCCAAGAGACCCAGTACTTC.